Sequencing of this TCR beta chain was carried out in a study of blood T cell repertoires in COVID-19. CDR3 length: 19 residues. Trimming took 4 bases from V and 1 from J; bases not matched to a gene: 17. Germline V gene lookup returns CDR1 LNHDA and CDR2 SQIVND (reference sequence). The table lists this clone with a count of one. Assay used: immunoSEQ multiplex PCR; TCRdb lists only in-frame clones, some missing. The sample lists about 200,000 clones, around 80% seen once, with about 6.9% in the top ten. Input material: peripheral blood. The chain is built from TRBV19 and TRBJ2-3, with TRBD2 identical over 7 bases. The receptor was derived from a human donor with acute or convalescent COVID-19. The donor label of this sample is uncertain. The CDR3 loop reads CASSTPLGASGLGTDTQYF. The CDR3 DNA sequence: TGTGCCAGTAGTACCCCACTTGGGGCTAGCGGCCTTGGCACAGATACGCAGTATTTT. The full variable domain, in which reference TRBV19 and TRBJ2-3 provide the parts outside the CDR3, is DGGITQSPKYLFRKEGQNVTLSCEQNLNHDAMYWYRQDPGQGLRLIYYSQIVNDFQKGDIAEGYSVSREKKESFPLTVTSAQKNPTAFYLCASSTPLGASGLGTDTQYFGPGTRLTVL.